Detailed here is one T cell receptor beta chain. The data originate from a study of T cell changes during pregnancy in multiple sclerosis. Trimming pared 4 bases from V and 1 base from J, leaving 4 bases between. CDR3 length: 12 residues. Looked up from germline, CDR1 is LNHDA and CDR2 is SQIVND (reference sequence). Data came from immunoSEQ multiplex PCR; TCRdb stores just in-frame clones and leaves some out. The sample lists about 110,000 clones; about nine tenths were seen once. The sequences come from peripheral blood, collected after pregnancy. This TCR was sampled from a female donor with multiple sclerosis, enrolled in a pregnancy study. This chain uses TRBV19 with TRBJ2-5; no clear D gene. Here the CDR3 reads CASSTSQETQYF. CDR3 DNA sequence: TGTGCCAGTAGTACTAGCCAAGAGACCCAGTACTTC.